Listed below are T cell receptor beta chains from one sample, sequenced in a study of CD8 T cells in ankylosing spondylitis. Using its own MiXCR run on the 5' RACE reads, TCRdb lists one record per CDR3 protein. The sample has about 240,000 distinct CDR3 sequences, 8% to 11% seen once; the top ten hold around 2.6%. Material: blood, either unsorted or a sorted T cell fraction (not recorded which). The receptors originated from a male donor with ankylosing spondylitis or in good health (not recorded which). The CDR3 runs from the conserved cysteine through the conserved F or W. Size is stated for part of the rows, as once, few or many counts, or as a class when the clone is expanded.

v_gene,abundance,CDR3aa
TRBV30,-,CAWAGSGSNQPQHF
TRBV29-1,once,CNVRTGGNTGELFF
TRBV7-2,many,CASNPPLRGGFEFF
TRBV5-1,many,CASSLGQGGMNTEAFF
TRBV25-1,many,CASSGQGREQYF
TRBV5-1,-,CASSSSGGSFSFTSYNEQFF
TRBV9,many,CASSVAGQGDPTDTQYF
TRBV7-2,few,CASSRPGAEYNEQFF
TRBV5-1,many,CASSFLAGALGNEQYF
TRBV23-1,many,CASSQWSRDLSYNEQFF
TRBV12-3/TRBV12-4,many,CASRVEAGLQETQYF
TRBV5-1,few,CASSSGNRETQYF
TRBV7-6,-,CASSYNVGGVNNEQFF
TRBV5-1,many,CASRSGVANTGELFF
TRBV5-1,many,CASSWPAPGANYGYTF
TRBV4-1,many,CASSQDTGGMGSYEQYF
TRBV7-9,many,CASSLEVADHGYTF
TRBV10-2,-,CASSESSGVSTDTQYF
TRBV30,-,CAWSRGSGSYEQYF
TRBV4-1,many,CASSQGRQREQPQHF
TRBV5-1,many,CASSPGIATDTQYF
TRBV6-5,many,CASSYIRSNEQFF
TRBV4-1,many,CASSQDWDWQNYEQYF
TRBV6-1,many,CASTISSNTEAFF
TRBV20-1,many,CSASHLDRGDSPLHF
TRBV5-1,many,CASSPTPGSAYEQYF
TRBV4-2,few,CASSQPFQGNTIYF
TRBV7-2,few,CASSPWAGRRTDTQYF
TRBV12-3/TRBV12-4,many,CASSATTDTQYF
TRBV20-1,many,CSAWSEPGDSQANYGYTF
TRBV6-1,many,CATIGGGAYTQYF
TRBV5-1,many,CASSSGSPSGRNTEAFF
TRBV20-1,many,CSAATLSGDYNEQFF
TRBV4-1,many,CASSQDPVGLGYSNQPQHF
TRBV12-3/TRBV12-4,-,CASSLAAANYGYTF
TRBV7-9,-,CASTQVGTDYNQPQHF
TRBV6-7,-,CARGRRDLYNEQFF
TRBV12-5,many,CASGLVLGRQYTGELFF
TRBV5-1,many,CASPLDGGRGNEQFF
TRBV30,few,CAWSHRGLGGYTF
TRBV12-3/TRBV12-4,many,CASSPTWTEAFF
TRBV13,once,CASSLVLAGGPNTGELFF
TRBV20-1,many,CSARVMSPEAFF
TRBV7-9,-,CASSDVGTNYEQYF
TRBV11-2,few,CASSSGTGATQFTDTQYF